The next 21 T cell receptor beta chains were all read from a single sample in a study of cytomegalovirus exposure and HLA in healthy donors. Researchers ran the PCR with 60 Vbeta and 13 Jbeta primers. The repertoire was sequenced with immunoSEQ multiplex PCR; TCRdb's copy has only in-frame clones and lacks some. Seen here are about 170,000 clones, around 80% observed once, and the top ten hold 0.7% to 0.85%. The sequencing input was PBMCs. These receptors were taken from a female donor in good health and CMV-seronegative.

The chain uses TRBV5-4 and TRBJ2-1, with 10 bases that match TRBD2. This CDR3 has 17 residues. V lost 1 base and J lost 2; bases outside the gene matches: 6. Germline CDR1 reads SGHNT; CDR2 reads YYREEE (reference sequence). The CDR3 sequence: CASSLWPSGSPYNEQFF. The CDR3 nucleotides are TGTGCCAGCAGCTTGTGGCCTAGCGGGAGCCCCTACAATGAGCAGTTCTTC.

This clone has more than one count but fewer than ten. The V and J genes are TRBV7-2 and TRBJ2-3; no clear D gene. V was trimmed by 0 bases and J by 11 bases, leaving 6 bases between them. The germline V gene has CDR1 SGHTA and CDR2 FQGNSA. This CDR3 has 11 residues. The CDR3 coding sequence is TGTGCCAGCAGCTTAGCGGCCCGGCAGTATTTT. Translation: CASSLAARQYF. The variable domain in full, with the rest retrieved from reference TRBV7-2 and TRBJ2-3, is GAGVSQSPSNKVTEKGKDVELRCDPISGHTALYWYRQSLGQGLEFLIYFQGNSAPDKSGLPSDRFSAERTGGSVSTLTIQRTQQEDSAVYLCASSLAARQYFGPGTRLTVL.

The chain employs TRBV4-1 and TRBJ1-5, with no clear D. Deletions cut 1 base from V and 7 bases from J, with 17 bases between. The CDR3 is 16 residues long. In germline, CDR1 is MGHRA, CDR2 YSYEKL. The CDR3 reads CASSQVLRDRGQPQHF. CDR3 in DNA: TGCGCCAGCAGCCAAGTATTGAGAGATAGAGGGCAGCCCCAGCATTTT.

This clone appeared once. The chain recombines TRBV6-6 with TRBJ1-1; no reliable D call. The CDR3 is made up of 16 amino acids. Trimming took 7 bases from V and 0 from J, leaving 18 bases between them. Germline values: CDR1 MNHNY, CDR2 SVGAGI (reference sequence). The CDR3 sequence is CASIPPGGRMNTEAFF. CDR3 in DNA: TGTGCCAGCATTCCACCCGGAGGTCGTATGAACACTGAAGCTTTCTTT.

The chain couples TRBV28 to TRBJ1-1; possibly TRBD1 for D (5 bases). Deletions cut 6 bases from V and 5 bases from J, with 19 bases between. CDR3 size: 15 residues. The germline gives CDR1 MDHEN, CDR2 SYDVKM. The CDR3 is CASSQATGVRTEAFF. DNA of the CDR3: TGTGCCAGCAGCCAAGCGACGGGGGTGAGGACTGAAGCTTTCTTT.

The J gene is TRBJ2-2, the V gene TRBV9; TRBD2 aligns across 8 bases. This CDR3 is 16 amino acids long. V trimming: 0 bases; J trimming: 3 bases; junction bases outside the gene matches: 4. Germline V gene lookup returns CDR1 SGDLS and CDR2 YYNGEE. The CDR3 nucleotides read TGTGCCAGCAGCGTAGATCGGGGGGGCGACACCGGGGAGCTGTTTTTT. Translated: CASSVDRGGDTGELFF.

The chain is built from TRBV7-2 and TRBJ2-5, with 7 bases that match TRBD2. The germline V gene encodes CDR1 SGHTA and CDR2 FQGNSA. With 2 bases clipped from V and 7 bases from J, the junction kept 7 bases outside the gene matches. The CDR3 consists of 14 residues. For the CDR3, the DNA is TGTGCCAGCAGCTTACCCCGGGGGGTGGGGACCCAGTACTTC. This encodes CASSLPRGVGTQYF.

The chain combines TRBV28 with TRBJ2-5; 8 positions match TRBD2. Losses at the gene ends were 8 bases for V and 7 bases for J; bases not matched to a gene: 21. The germline V gene encodes CDR1 MDHEN and CDR2 SYDVKM. There are 17 residues in the CDR3. The CDR3 is CASGTGDSGARWRTQYF. For the CDR3, the DNA is TGTGCCAGCGGTACCGGGGATAGCGGGGCCCGTTGGAGGACCCAGTACTTC. The entire variable domain, with the rest obtained from reference TRBV28 and TRBJ2-5, is as follows: DVKVTQSSRYLVKRTGEKVFLECVQDMDHENMFWYRQDPGLGLRLIYFSYDVKMKEKGDIPEGYSVSREKKERFSLILESASTNQTSMYLCASGTGDSGARWRTQYFGPGTRLLVL.

The chain combines TRBV29-1 with TRBJ1-1; D is ambiguous. V gave up 6 bases and J gave up 1 base, with 9 bases separating them. This CDR3 contains 12 residues. Germline V gene lookup returns CDR1 SQVTM and CDR2 ANQGSEA. CDR3 in DNA: TGCAGCGTCCGACGGGGGAACACTGAAGCTTTCTTT. Encoded protein: CSVRRGNTEAFF.

The rearrangement links TRBV6-1 to TRBJ2-3; 9 nucleotides match TRBD2. CDR3 length: 18 amino acids. The germline gives CDR1 MNHNS, CDR2 SASEGT. V lost 3 bases and J lost 2; bases outside the gene matches: 12. The CDR3 protein is CASSDYGGGGRATDTQYF. DNA of the CDR3: TGTGCCAGCAGTGACTACGGGGGTGGCGGGAGGGCCACAGATACGCAGTATTTT.

The chain uses TRBV5-6 and TRBJ1-6, with 8 bases lining up with TRBD1. Germline V gene lookup returns CDR1 SGHDT and CDR2 YYEEEE. V gave up 3 bases and J gave up 5 bases; unmatched junction bases: 10. The CDR3 loop spans 17 amino acids. The CDR3 spells CASSSLDRTGNNSPLHF. CDR3 DNA: TGTGCCAGCAGCTCCTTAGATCGGACAGGGAATAATTCACCCCTCCACTTT. Together with reference TRBV5-6 and TRBJ1-6, the CDR3 gives the full variable domain: DAGVTQSPTHLIKTRGQQVTLRCSPKSGHDTVSWYQQALGQGPQFIFQYYEEEERQRGNFPDRFSGHQFPNYSSELNVNALLLGDSALYLCASSSLDRTGNNSPLHFGNGTRLTVT.

This sequence joins TRBV4-2 and TRBJ1-4; no firm D call. The CDR3 sequence is 16 residues long. V shed 0 bases and J shed 0 bases, with 8 bases lying between them. The germline CDR1 and CDR2 sequences are LGHNA and YNFKEQ. The DNA for the CDR3 is TGTGCCAGCAGCCAAGATTGGGCTACAACTAATGAAAAACTGTTTTTT. Translation: CASSQDWATTNEKLFF.

This clone appeared a few times. This chain links TRBV7-9 with TRBJ2-2, with TRBD1 matching 8 bases. Per the germline V gene, CDR1 is SEHNR and CDR2 is FQNEAQ (reference sequence). The trim removed 2 bases at V and 4 bases at J, leaving 6 bases unmatched. The CDR3 totals 16 residues. The CDR3, as DNA: TGTGCCAGCAGCTTACAAACAGGGGGGACCACCGGGGAGCTGTTTTTT. It specifies CASSLQTGGTTGELFF.

This rearrangement joins TRBV4-3 to TRBJ2-7; D uncertain. The J call may not be correct, given that the DNA end is closer to TRBJ2-5. Looked up from germline, CDR1 is LGHNA and CDR2 is YSLEER. CDR3 length equals 14 residues. Written as DNA, the CDR3 is TGCGCCAGCAGCCAAGATCTCCTAGACGAGACCCAGTACTTC. Amino acids: CASSQDLLDETQYF.

A remark on this clone: One end of the junction does not line up with germline, which may come from a read error. This chain joins TRBV7-9 and TRBJ1-2, with 8 bases identical to TRBD1. This CDR3 has 16 residues. Germline assignment: CDR1 SEHNR and CDR2 FQNEAQ (reference sequence). CDR3 residues: CSSSPTRQGMRDGYTF. The CDR3 DNA reads TGTTCCAGCAGCCCAACCAGACAGGGGATGAGGGATGGCTACACCTTC.

The gene calls are TRBV21-1 and TRBJ2-5; TRBD2 is taken as the D call from the table, unchecked against the DNA. TRBV21-1 is designated a pseudogene. This CDR3 spans 17 amino acids. CDR3 in DNA: TGTGCCAGCAGCAAAGGGGTGGGGCGGGGGCCACAAGAGACCCAGTACTTC. It yields the protein CASSKGVGRGPQETQYF.

This clone showed up just once. J is TRBJ1-1 and V is TRBV28; D remains unclear. CDR1 is MDHEN, CDR2 SYDVKM, per germline. The CDR3 has 13 amino acids. Deletions cut 0 bases from V and 5 bases from J, with 7 bases between. This chain's CDR3 is CASSLWSGTEAFF. CDR3 coding DNA: TGTGCCAGCAGTTTATGGTCAGGTACTGAAGCTTTCTTT.

V usage is TRBV7-9 and J usage is TRBJ1-2; tentative D call: TRBD1 (5 bases). The length of the CDR3 is 15 residues. The V gene lost 1 base and the J gene lost 4 bases, with 13 bases spanning the gap. In germline, CDR1 is SEHNR, CDR2 FQNEAQ (reference sequence). The CDR3 spells CASSLDSWGGYGYTF. The CDR3 bases are TGTGCCAGCAGCTTAGATTCTTGGGGGGGCTATGGCTACACCTTC.

In nucleotides, the CDR3 is TGTGCCAGCAGCTCGACAGGGGGCGAGATCTCTGAAGCTTTCTTT. Its protein product is CASSSTGGEISEAFF. This rearrangement joins TRBV7-3 to TRBJ1-1; TRBD1 agrees at 10 bases. The ends lost 4 bases at V and 6 bases at J; junction bases unmatched: 8. This CDR3 comprises 15 residues. Looked up from germline, CDR1 is SGHTA and CDR2 is FQGTGA.

This clone was observed a handful of times. The CDR3 sequence: CASSFDRDQPQHF. The CDR3, as DNA: TGTGCCAGCAGCTTCGACAGGGATCAGCCCCAGCATTTT. The chain recombines TRBV7-4 with TRBJ1-5, with 7 bases lining up with TRBD1. Germline assignment: CDR1 SGHVT and CDR2 SQSDAQ. The CDR3 extends over 13 amino acids. Trimming removed 3 bases from V and 5 bases from J; junction bases left unmatched: 1.

This chain joins TRBV16 and TRBJ2-2; tentatively, D is TRBD1 (6 bases). Trimming took off 3 bases at V and 5 bases at J, with 13 bases between the two ends. Germline CDR1 is KGHSY and CDR2 is FQNENV. This CDR3 has 15 residues. The DNA for the CDR3 is TGTGCCAGCAGCCACCACAGGGATTTGACCGGGGAGCTGTTTTTT. This sequence encodes CASSHHRDLTGELFF.